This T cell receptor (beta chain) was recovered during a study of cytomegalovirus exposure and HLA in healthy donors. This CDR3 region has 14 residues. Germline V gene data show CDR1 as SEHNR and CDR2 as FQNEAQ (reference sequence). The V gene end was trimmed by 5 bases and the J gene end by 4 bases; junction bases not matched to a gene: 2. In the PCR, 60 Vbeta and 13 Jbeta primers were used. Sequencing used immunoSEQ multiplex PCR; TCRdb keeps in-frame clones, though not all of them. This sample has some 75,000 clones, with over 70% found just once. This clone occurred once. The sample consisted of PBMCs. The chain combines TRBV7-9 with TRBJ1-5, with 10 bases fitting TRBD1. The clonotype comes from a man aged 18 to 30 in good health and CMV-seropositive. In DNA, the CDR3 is TGTGCCAGCAGCCCGGGACAGGGGAATCAGCCCCAGCATTTT. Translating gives CASSPGQGNQPQHF.